This is a list of T cell receptor beta chains from one sample in a study of early T cells in non-severe SARS-CoV-2 infection. In TCRdb, the 5' RACE reads were re-called with MiXCR into one record per CDR3 protein. The sample has roughly 99,000 distinct CDR3 sequences; approximately 10% are singletons. The specimen sequenced was whole blood. The receptors here all came from an adult who was a healthcare worker with PCR-confirmed SARS-CoV-2 infection or an uninfected control (not recorded which). Each CDR3 is given with its conserved first and last residue. D genes are given only for firm matches. Clone sizes are given selectively: once, few, many, or a class where the clone is expanded.

CDR3 protein,CDR3 DNA,V gene,J gene,D gene,clone size
CASSGAGATDTQYF,TGTGCCAGCAGCGGGGCGGGAGCCACAGATACGCAGTATTTT,TRBV6-2/TRBV6-3,TRBJ2-3,TRBD2,many
CASSLEGPGQGRTGELFF,TGTGCCAGCAGCTTAGAGGGCCCTGGACAGGGACGAACCGGGGAGCTGTTTTTT,TRBV11-3,TRBJ2-2,TRBD1,many
CASSTLAGGHEQYF,TGTGCCAGCAGTACACTAGCGGGAGGCCACGAGCAGTACTTC,TRBV2,TRBJ2-7,TRBD2,.
CASSLAGVSNEQFF,TGTGCCAGTTCACTAGCGGGAGTATCAAATGAGCAGTTCTTC,TRBV7-3,TRBJ2-1,TRBD2,few
CASRGQPNTGELFF,TGTGCCAGCAGGGGACAGCCCAACACCGGGGAGCTGTTTTTT,TRBV27,TRBJ2-2,TRBD1,many
CASSKRETDTQYF,TGTGCCAGCAGTAAGCGGGAGACAGATACGCAGTATTTT,TRBV12-3/TRBV12-4,TRBJ2-3,TRBD2,few
CASSGGGTRDGEQFF,TGTGCCAGCAGTGGGGGCGGGACTAGAGACGGTGAGCAGTTCTTC,TRBV2,TRBJ2-1,TRBD2,many
CASSQDVTGYQPQHF,TGCGCCAGCAGCCAAGACGTAACAGGTTATCAGCCCCAGCATTTT,TRBV4-3,TRBJ1-5,.,few
CASSLKADSPLHF,TGCGCCAGCAGCTTGAAGGCCGATTCACCCCTCCACTTT,TRBV5-1,TRBJ1-6,.,.
CSVNREDQETQYF,TGCAGCGTCAACCGGGAGGACCAAGAGACCCAGTACTTC,TRBV29-1,TRBJ2-5,TRBD2,.
CASSFSAVQETQYF,TGCGCCAGCAGCTTTAGCGCCGTCCAAGAGACCCAGTACTTC,TRBV5-1,TRBJ2-5,.,many
CASSLVVAGVGEQYF,TGTGCCAGCAGCTTAGTGGTAGCGGGAGTTGGCGAGCAGTACTTC,TRBV7-8,TRBJ2-7,TRBD2,few
CASSLGTSGSRELFF,TGTGCCAGCAGTTTGGGGACTAGCGGGAGCCGGGAGCTGTTTTTT,TRBV28,TRBJ2-2,TRBD2,few
CASSFSTQETQYF,TGTGCCAGCAGCTTCTCAACTCAAGAGACCCAGTACTTC,TRBV11-2,TRBJ2-5,.,many
CSASGTSGSNEQFF,TGCAGTGCTAGTGGGACTAGCGGGAGTAATGAGCAGTTCTTC,TRBV20-1,TRBJ2-1,TRBD2,many
CAREEERGYTDTQYF,TGTGCCAGGGAGGAGGAGCGGGGGTACACAGATACGCAGTATTTT,TRBV27,TRBJ2-3,TRBD2,many